This T cell receptor (beta chain) appears in the sequencing data of a study of T-cell memory formation after mild COVID-19 (dated by TCRdb to 2020 to 2023). About the study as a whole: TCR sequence clusters from the two donors were found to be largely donor specific. In two donors, T-cell clones that expanded and contracted after mild COVID-19 were followed by sequencing TCRalpha and TCRbeta repertoires longitudinally. Two young, previously healthy adult volunteers, one female and one male, were included in the cohort. Study-wide findings and limitations: Contracting CD4+ clones turned up mainly in the CM and EM memory subsets, whereas EMRA was where CD8+ clones were enriched. Some responding clones were detected in pre-infection memory, which suggested that pre-existing cross-reactive memory T cells had joined the SARS-CoV-2 response. Balanced CD4/CD8 phenotypes were observed for clones contracting from day 15 to 85, whereas a bias towards CD4+ was observed for a second wave of clones expanding from day 15 to 37. The study covered only two mild cases, and larger cohorts including severe cases with pre-infection samples were considered necessary. The second-wave clones that peaked on day 37 were not confirmed to be SARS-CoV-2 specific.

Spanning cysteine to phenylalanine, the CDR3 consists of 13 amino acids. CDR3 DNA is the only sequence kept; it has 39 bases, read in frame from the first base. Via the germline V gene, CDR1 is SGHTA and CDR2 FQGTGA. V is shortened by 6 bases, J by 0 bases, and the region joining them spans 8 bases. With respect to this clonotype: The antigen this receptor binds is unknown. Nothing much larger sits one base from this clone, and base qualities are not available.

Ficoll-Paque density gradient centrifugation was used to isolate PBMCs. For sequencing, an Illumina NovaSeq 6000 was employed. cDNA libraries for TCRalpha and TCRbeta were prepared by 5'RACE using constant-segment primers, with sample barcodes and unique molecular identifiers added. RNA was extracted from every sample with Trizol reagent. Library amplification was performed in two PCR steps, and a second sample barcode and Illumina TruSeq adapters were introduced in the second step. Sequencing of libraries was performed on an Illumina NovaSeq with 2 x 150 bp paired-end reads. The study's processing was this. The reads were demultiplexed and collapsed into UMI-guided consensus sequences using migec v1.2.7. Using mixcr v2.1.11, UMI consensuses were aligned to TRA and TRB V and J templates and then assembled into clonotypes. A clonotype was counted as expanded or contracted only when both edgeR and NoisET called the clonotype significant, with the noise models trained on biological replicates. For edgeR calls, the cutoffs were a false discovery rate-adjusted p below 0.01 and a log2 fold-change threshold of 1. PCA with hierarchical clustering of max-normalized trajectories of the 1000 most abundant clonotypes was used as exploratory dynamics analysis. Separately sequenced CD4+ and CD8+ repertoires were used to assign the CD4 or CD8 phenotype of responding clones. TCRdb reworked the public reads: Q25 trimming with fastp, MiXCR clone assembly, productive beta chains retained. Each entry is one CDR3 protein sequence, shown with its most common DNA and genes. V and J calls and clone size were set by TCRdb, not the authors. The sample table lists 300,000 to 400,000 distinct CDR3 sequences, roughly 13% of them with a count of one. 22% of the sample belongs to the ten largest clones.

The sample taken for sequencing was PBMCs or a T cell subset sorted from them (not recorded which). The sequence came from a man in his late teens or twenties who had mild COVID-19 (a few samples of this study predate the infection). The sample titles of this study are shuffled in the database, so cell type and time point are left out; the donor was told from shared clones. This chain joins TRBV7-3 to TRBJ1-1; no confident D gene assignment can be made. The DNA sequence is TGTGCCAGCAGGCTTTTCATGAACACTGAAGCTTTCTTT. Its protein reads: CASRLFMNTEAFF.